This TCR beta chain emerged from a study of response to subunit inactivated influenza vaccine. Findings and caveats of the study: The authors suggested that every seasonal influenza vaccination recruits few new T cells.

Only a few counts were recorded for this clonotype. What it binds is unknown. MiXCR, run by TCRdb on the RT-PCR reads, gives a single entry per CDR3 protein. The table shows 600,000 to 850,000 distinct CDR3 sequences, with approximately 15% occurring only once. The sample consisted of PBMCs from blood, taken approximately 15 days before vaccination. This TCR derives from a man in his forties or fifties who received an inactivated influenza vaccine.

The CDR3 here is CASSPNTGLETQYF. DNA of the CDR3: TGTGCCAGCAGCCCTAATACAGGGTTGGAGACCCAGTACTTC. The rearrangement uses TRBV27 and TRBJ2-5; possible D gene TRBD1, 6 bases. Per germline, CDR1 MNHEY and CDR2 SMNVEV (reference sequence). Trimming took off 6 bases at V and 5 bases at J, with 16 bases between the two ends. This CDR3 comprises 14 residues.